Included here is one TCR beta chain sequence, with context. The data are from a study of human thymus T cells. Produced via immunoSEQ multiplex PCR; TCRdb's table is partial and in-frame only. The table lists tens of thousands of clones, roughly 94% of them singletons. Sequenced input: blood. This TCR was sampled from a boy under two years old with a congenital heart defect but otherwise immunologically healthy.

The CDR3 loop is CASSEGTAGDNEQFF. The CDR3 DNA reads TGTGCCAGCAGTGAGGGGACAGCGGGGGACAATGAGCAGTTCTTC. This chain uses TRBV2 with TRBJ2-1; D is possibly TRBD2 (8 bases). Germline CDR1 reads SNHLY; CDR2 reads FYNNEI. This CDR3 is 15 amino acids long. Deletions cut 3 bases from V and 5 bases from J, with 14 bases between.